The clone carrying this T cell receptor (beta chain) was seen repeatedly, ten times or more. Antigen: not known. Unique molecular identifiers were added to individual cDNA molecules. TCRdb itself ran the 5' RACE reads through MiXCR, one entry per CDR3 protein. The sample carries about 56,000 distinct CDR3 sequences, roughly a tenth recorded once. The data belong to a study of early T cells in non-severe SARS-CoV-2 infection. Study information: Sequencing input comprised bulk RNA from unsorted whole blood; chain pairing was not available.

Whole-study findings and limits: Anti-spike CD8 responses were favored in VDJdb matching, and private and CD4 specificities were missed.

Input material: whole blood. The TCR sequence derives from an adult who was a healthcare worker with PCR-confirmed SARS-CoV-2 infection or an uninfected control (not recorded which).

The CDR3, as DNA: TGTGCCAGCAGCCATTTAAACAGCCAAAACTATGGCTACACCTTC. This gives the protein CASSHLNSQNYGYTF. The V call is TRBV3-1, the J call TRBJ1-2; D is unclear. The germline V gene has CDR1 LGHDT and CDR2 YNNKEL (reference sequence). Trimming pared 3 bases from V and 2 bases from J, leaving 13 bases between. This CDR3 comprises 15 residues.